The 16 T cell receptor beta chains presented below share a single source sample, sequenced in a study of human T cells and chemical hapten exposure. TCRdb re-derived calls from the RACE reads in MiXCR, one entry per CDR3 protein. The table has fewer than 500,000 distinct CDR3 sequences, more than 4.5% seen once. The sample's time point: patch test 1, 2 weeks after DPC sensitization. Treatment defined: therapeutic diphenylcyclopropenone sensitization with weekly scalp DPC. The sequencing here drew on whole blood, taken in connection with sensitization to the hapten diphenylcyclopropenone (DPC). These receptors were obtained from a woman between 45 and 60 years old with alopecia areata. Some clones in this sample may be carry-over from other donors' samples.

This clonotype was picked up many times. J is TRBJ1-5 and V is TRBV28; a possible D gene is TRBD1 (6 bases). V gave up 6 bases and J gave up 4 bases, with 13 bases separating them. The CDR3 is 14 residues long. Germline loops: CDR1 MDHEN, CDR2 SYDVKM. The CDR3 bases are TGTGCCAGCAGATCCAGACAGGCGAATCAGCCCCAGCATTTT. Its protein is CASRSRQANQPQHF.

This clonotype was detected many times. CDR3 in DNA: TGTGCCAGCAGTTTAGAGGCCAGGAGAGAGACCCAGTACTTC. Translating it yields CASSLEARRETQYF. The chain recombines TRBV28 with TRBJ2-5; D remains unclear. Trimming shortened V by 2 bases and J by 4 bases, and 11 bases separated the two germline ends. CDR3 size: 14 residues. The germline gives CDR1 MDHEN, CDR2 SYDVKM.

This clonotype was recorded many times. The J gene is TRBJ2-3, the V gene TRBV20-1, with TRBD1 matching over 9 bases. Germline CDR1 is DFQATT and CDR2 is SNEGSKA (reference sequence). The ends lost 3 bases at V and 1 base at J; junction bases unmatched: 5. The CDR3 has 15 amino acids. Here the CDR3 DNA reads TGCAGTGCTAGCGGGGACAGGGTCGGCACAGATACGCAGTATTTT. Amino acids: CSASGDRVGTDTQYF.

This clonotype has a handful of counts. The chain employs TRBV28 and TRBJ1-5, with TRBD1 as a possible D gene (5 bases). Germline lookup yields CDR1 MDHEN and CDR2 SYDVKM. The germline V and J ends were trimmed by 10 bases and 9 bases, with 19 bases remaining between them. There are 13 residues in the CDR3. The CDR3 DNA is TGTGCCATCCTTGGGGGTCTGGAGGGGCCCCAGCATTTT. It is translated as CAILGGLEGPQHF.

This clonotype was seen ten or more times. CDR3 coding DNA: TGTGCCAGCAGTCTCGGGGCAGGATCTAGCACAGATACGCAGTATTTT. This encodes CASSLGAGSSTDTQYF. This chain connects TRBV6-1 to TRBJ2-3; either TRBD1 or TRBD2 may supply D (5 bases each). Germline CDR1 MNHNS, CDR2 SASEGT. The CDR3 loop spans 16 amino acids. The germline V and J ends were trimmed by 5 bases and 0 bases, with 15 bases remaining between them.

This clonotype has ten or more counts. This chain joins TRBV7-8 and TRBJ2-1; the match to TRBD2 covers 10 bases. V was pared by 5 bases and J by 5 bases, with 15 bases of the junction left unmatched. Per germline, CDR1 SGHVS and CDR2 FQNEAQ. The CDR3 is 18 residues long. This chain's CDR3 is CASSLLSGRAEINNEQFF. CDR3 bases: TGTGCCAGCAGCCTCCTAAGCGGGAGGGCCGAGATTAACAATGAGCAGTTCTTC.

The rearrangement links TRBV19 to TRBJ2-2; 7 positions match TRBD1. V gave up 6 bases and J gave up 7 bases; unmatched junction bases: 8. Germline CDR1 and CDR2: LNHDA and SQIVND (reference sequence). CDR3 length: 14 amino acids. Written as DNA, the CDR3 is TGTGCCAGTAGCTTATGGCAGGGGGACGGGGAGCTGTTTTTT. Its translation: CASSLWQGDGELFF.

The sample holds many counts of this clonotype. This chain connects TRBV5-1 to TRBJ1-6; D might be TRBD1 (6 bases). Trimming stripped 4 bases from V and 7 bases from J, with 12 bases between. CDR3 length equals 14 residues. Per germline, CDR1 SGHRS and CDR2 YFSETQ. DNA for the CDR3: TGCGCCAGCAGCGAATTTACAGGGAATTCACCCCTCCACTTT. Its protein is CASSEFTGNSPLHF. The whole variable domain, filled in from reference TRBV5-1 and TRBJ1-6, reads KAGVTQTPRYLIKTRGQQVTLSCSPISGHRSVSWYQQTPGQGLQFLFEYFSETQRNKGNFPGRFSGRQFSNSRSEMNVSTLELGDSALYLCASSEFTGNSPLHFGNGTRLTVT.

The V gene is TRBV5-6, the J gene TRBJ2-7, with D possibly matching TRBD2 (6 bases). The ends were cut back, 4 bases at V and 5 bases at J, with 22 bases in the middle. CDR1 is SGHDT and CDR2 is YYEEEE in the germline V gene. CDR3 length: 16 amino acids. CDR3 sequence reads: CASSPTGRGTSDEQYF. For the CDR3, the DNA is TGTGCCAGCAGCCCGACGGGACGGGGGACCTCGGACGAGCAGTACTTC.

V and J are TRBV5-1 and TRBJ2-6, with 7 nucleotides matching TRBD1. Germline CDR1 is SGHRS and CDR2 is YFSETQ. The CDR3 consists of 17 residues. V gave up 4 bases and J gave up 0 bases; unmatched junction bases: 7. The CDR3, as DNA: TGCGCCAGCAGCACGGGACAGACCCTCTCTGGGGCCAACGTCCTGACTTTC. Its translation: CASSTGQTLSGANVLTF.

The V and J genes are TRBV7-6 and TRBJ2-1, with 16 bases matching TRBD2. CDR1 and CDR2 from the germline V gene are SGHVS and FNYEAQ. The CDR3 length is 20 residues. V trimming: 2 bases; J trimming: 0 bases; junction bases outside the gene matches: 7. CDR3: CASSLPSGLAGGSSYNEQFF. Here the CDR3 DNA reads TGTGCCAGCAGCTTACCCTCGGGACTAGCGGGGGGGAGCTCCTACAATGAGCAGTTCTTC. The complete variable domain, with remaining parts taken from reference TRBV7-6 and TRBJ2-1, reads GAGVSQSPRYKVTKRGQDVALRCDPISGHVSLYWYRQALGQGPEFLTYFNYEAQQDKSGLPNDRFSAERPEGSISTLTIQRTEQRDSAMYRCASSLPSGLAGGSSYNEQFFGPGTRLTVL.

This clonotype has at least ten counts. DNA for the CDR3: TGTGCCAGCACCACCCCAAGCGCCTTAAACTATGGCTACACCTTC. Protein sequence: CASTTPSALNYGYTF. The chain carries TRBV28 and TRBJ1-2; D is undetermined. Trimming cost V 7 bases and J 2 bases, with 17 bases left between them. In germline, CDR1 is MDHEN, CDR2 SYDVKM. The CDR3 covers 15 residues.

The chain carries TRBV5-1 and TRBJ1-1; D uncertain. The CDR3 spans 14 residues. With 6 bases removed from V and 5 bases from J, the gap between germline ends came to 17 bases. Looked up from germline, CDR1 is SGHRS and CDR2 is YFSETQ. DNA for the CDR3: TGCGCCAGCACTACCGGGGTCCCTAATACTGAAGCTTTCTTT. Its protein product is CASTTGVPNTEAFF.

This clonotype occurred many times. This rearrangement joins TRBV15 to TRBJ2-4; possibly TRBD1 for D (6 bases). This CDR3 comprises 16 residues. From germline, CDR1 is LNHNV and CDR2 YYDKDF (reference sequence). Trimming took off 5 bases at V and 0 bases at J, with 14 bases between the two ends. CDR3 nucleotide sequence: TGTGCCACCAGCTCATACGGACAGACAGCCAAAAACATTCAGTACTTC. Translation gives CATSSYGQTAKNIQYF.

This clonotype was counted at least ten times. The CDR3: CASSVSGTTDTQYF. Written as DNA, the CDR3 is TGTGCCAGCAGCGTTAGCGGGACGACAGATACGCAGTATTTT. The chain couples TRBV5-6 to TRBJ2-3, with 8 bases matching TRBD2. The germline gives CDR1 SGHDT, CDR2 YYEEEE. This CDR3 is 14 amino acids long. The junction had 4 bases not matched to a gene; V was cut back by 4 bases and J by 3 bases.

This clonotype was counted only a few times. The gene calls are TRBV6-2 or TRBV6-3 and TRBJ2-1; 9 bases map to TRBD1. Germline values: CDR1 MNHEY, CDR2 SVGEGT. V was pared by 2 bases and J by 1 base, with 0 bases of the junction left unmatched. There are 15 residues in the CDR3. Written as DNA, the CDR3 is TGTGCCAGCAGTTACGGGACAGGGTCCTACAATGAGCAGTTCTTC. Translation gives CASSYGTGSYNEQFF.